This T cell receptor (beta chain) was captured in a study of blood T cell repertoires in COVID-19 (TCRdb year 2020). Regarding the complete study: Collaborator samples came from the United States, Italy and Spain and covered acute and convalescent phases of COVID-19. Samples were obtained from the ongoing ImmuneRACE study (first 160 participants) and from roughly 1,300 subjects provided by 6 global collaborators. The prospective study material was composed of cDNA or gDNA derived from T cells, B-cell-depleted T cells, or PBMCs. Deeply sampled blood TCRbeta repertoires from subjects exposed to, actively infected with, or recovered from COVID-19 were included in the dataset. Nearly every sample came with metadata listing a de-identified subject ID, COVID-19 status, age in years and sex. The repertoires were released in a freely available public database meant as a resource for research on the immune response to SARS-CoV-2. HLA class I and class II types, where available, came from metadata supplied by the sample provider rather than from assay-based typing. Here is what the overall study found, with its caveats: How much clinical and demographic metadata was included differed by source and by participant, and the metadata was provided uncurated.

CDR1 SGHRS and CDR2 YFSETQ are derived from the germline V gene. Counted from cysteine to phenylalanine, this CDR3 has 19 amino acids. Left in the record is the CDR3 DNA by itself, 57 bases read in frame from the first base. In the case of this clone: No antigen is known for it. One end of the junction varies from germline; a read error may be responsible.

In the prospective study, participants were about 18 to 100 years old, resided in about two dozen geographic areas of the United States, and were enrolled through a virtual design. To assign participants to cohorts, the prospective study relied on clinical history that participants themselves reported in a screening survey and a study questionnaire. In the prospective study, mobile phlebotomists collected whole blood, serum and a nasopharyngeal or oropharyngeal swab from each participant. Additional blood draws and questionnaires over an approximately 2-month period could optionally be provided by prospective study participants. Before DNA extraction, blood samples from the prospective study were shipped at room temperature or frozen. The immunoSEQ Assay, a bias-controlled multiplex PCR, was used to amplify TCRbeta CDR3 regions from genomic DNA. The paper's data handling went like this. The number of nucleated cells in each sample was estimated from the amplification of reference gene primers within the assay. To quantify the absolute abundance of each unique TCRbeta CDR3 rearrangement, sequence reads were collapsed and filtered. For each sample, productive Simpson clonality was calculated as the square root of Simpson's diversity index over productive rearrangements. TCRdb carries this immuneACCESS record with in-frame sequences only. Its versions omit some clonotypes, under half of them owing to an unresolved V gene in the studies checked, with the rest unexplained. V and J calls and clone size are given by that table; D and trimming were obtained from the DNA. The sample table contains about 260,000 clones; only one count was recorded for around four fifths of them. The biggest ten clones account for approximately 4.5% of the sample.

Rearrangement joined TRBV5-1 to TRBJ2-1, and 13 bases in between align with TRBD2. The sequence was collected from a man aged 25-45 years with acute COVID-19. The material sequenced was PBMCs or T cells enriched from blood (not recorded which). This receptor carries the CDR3 CASSPNKLAGGSSYNEQFF. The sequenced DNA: TGTGCCAGCAGTCCAAACAAACTAGCGGGAGGGAGCTCCTACAATGAGCAGTTCTTC.